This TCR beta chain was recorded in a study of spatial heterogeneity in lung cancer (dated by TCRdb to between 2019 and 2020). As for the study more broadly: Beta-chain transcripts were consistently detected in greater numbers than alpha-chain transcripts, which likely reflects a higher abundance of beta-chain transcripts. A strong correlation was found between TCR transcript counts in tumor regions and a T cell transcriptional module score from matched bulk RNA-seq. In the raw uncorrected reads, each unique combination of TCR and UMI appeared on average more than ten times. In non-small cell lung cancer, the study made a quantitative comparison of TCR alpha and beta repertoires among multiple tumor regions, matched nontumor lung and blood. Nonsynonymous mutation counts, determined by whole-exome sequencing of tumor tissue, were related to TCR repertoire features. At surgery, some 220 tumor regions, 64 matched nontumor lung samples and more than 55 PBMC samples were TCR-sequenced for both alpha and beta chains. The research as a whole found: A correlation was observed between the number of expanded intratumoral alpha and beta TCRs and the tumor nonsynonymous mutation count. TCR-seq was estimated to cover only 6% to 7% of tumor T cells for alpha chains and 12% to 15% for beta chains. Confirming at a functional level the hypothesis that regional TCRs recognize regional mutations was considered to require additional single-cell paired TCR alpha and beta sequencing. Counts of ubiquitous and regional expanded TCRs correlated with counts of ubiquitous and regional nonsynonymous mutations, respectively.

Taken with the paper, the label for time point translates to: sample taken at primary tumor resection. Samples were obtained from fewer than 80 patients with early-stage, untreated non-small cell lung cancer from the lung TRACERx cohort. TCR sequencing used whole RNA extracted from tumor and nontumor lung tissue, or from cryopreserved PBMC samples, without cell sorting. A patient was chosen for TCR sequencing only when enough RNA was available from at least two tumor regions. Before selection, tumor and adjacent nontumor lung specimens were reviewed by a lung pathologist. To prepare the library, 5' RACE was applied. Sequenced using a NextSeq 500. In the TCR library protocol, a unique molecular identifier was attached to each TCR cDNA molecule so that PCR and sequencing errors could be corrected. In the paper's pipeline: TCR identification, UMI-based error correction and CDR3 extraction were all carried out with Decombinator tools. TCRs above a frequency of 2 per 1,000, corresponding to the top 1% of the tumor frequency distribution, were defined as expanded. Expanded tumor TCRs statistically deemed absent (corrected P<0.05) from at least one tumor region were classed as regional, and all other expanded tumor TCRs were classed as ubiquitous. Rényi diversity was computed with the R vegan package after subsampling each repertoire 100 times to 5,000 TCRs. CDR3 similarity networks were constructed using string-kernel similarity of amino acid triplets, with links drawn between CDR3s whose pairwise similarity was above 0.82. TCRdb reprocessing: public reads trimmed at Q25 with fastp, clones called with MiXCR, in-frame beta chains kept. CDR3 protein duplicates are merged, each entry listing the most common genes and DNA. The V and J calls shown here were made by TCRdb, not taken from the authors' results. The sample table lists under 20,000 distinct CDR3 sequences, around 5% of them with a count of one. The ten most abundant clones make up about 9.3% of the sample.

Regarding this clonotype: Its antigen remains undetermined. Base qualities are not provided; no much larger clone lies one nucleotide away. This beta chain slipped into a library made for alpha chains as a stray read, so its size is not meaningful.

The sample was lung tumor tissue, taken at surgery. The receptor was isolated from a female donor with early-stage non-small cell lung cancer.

CDR3 sequence: CASSRDPNGAQYF. The nucleotides read TGTGCCAGCAGCCGGGACCCCAATGGGGCCCAGTACTTC. Recombination joined TRBV7-3 with TRBJ2-5; the D gene is possibly TRBD1 or TRBD2, each agreeing over 5 bases. Reading the germline V gene gives CDR1 SGHTA and CDR2 FQGTGA. Its CDR3 holds 13 amino acids, cysteine through phenylalanine. The only DNA kept is the CDR3, 39 bases in frame from the first base. V gives up 5 bases and J gives up 9 bases, and the segment between their germline ends measures 16 bases.